Below, 25 T cell receptor beta chains from the same sample are listed, as sequenced in a study of blood T cell repertoires in COVID-19. Produced via immunoSEQ multiplex PCR; TCRdb's table is partial and in-frame only. The sample shows roughly 160,000 clones, roughly nine tenths of them seen only once. The material sequenced was peripheral blood. The receptors were gathered from a man aged 50-59 years with acute or convalescent COVID-19.

This chain's CDR3 is CAVANPQGYEQYV. In DNA form, the CDR3 reads TGTGCCGTAGCTAATCCTCAGGGCTACGAGCAGTACGTC. V gene TRBV2 combines with J gene TRBJ2-7; D perhaps matches TRBD1 (5 bases). This CDR3 comprises 13 residues. Trimming shortened V by 11 bases and J by 3 bases, and 17 bases separated the two germline ends. Per germline, CDR1 SNHLY and CDR2 FYNNEI.

This sequence joins TRBV18 and TRBJ2-1, with 7 positions matching TRBD2. Germline CDR1 and CDR2: KGHSH and LQKENI. J gave up 5 bases and V 5 bases, and 15 bases lay outside the gene matches. The CDR3 has 17 amino acids. The CDR3 loop reads CASSSLHLAERDNEQFF. The CDR3 region has the DNA TGTGCCAGCTCATCTCTCCATCTAGCGGAGAGAGACAATGAGCAGTTCTTC.

With regard to this clone: Within the sample, other DNA sequences also encode this same CDR3. The V and J genes are TRBV7-3 and TRBJ2-2; the D gene is possibly TRBD1 (5 bases). V lost 2 bases to trimming and J lost 7 bases, with 8 bases between them. Germline CDR1 reads SGHTA; CDR2 reads FQGTGA. This CDR3 contains 13 residues. The CDR3 DNA sequence: TGTGCCAGCAGCTTACAGGGATTCGGGGAGCTGTTTTTT. It codes for CASSLQGFGELFF. Combining the CDR3 with reference TRBV7-3 and TRBJ2-2 gives the whole variable domain GAGVSQTPSNKVTEKGKYVELRCDPISGHTALYWYRQSLGQGPEFLIYFQGTGAADDSGLPNDRFFAVRPEGSVSTLKIQRTERGDSAVYLCASSLQGFGELFFGEGSRLTVL.

This chain connects TRBV6-2 or TRBV6-3 to TRBJ2-7, with 9 bases lining up with TRBD1. The V segment lost 2 bases and the J segment 4 bases; nucleotides outside the gene matches: 12. CDR1 and CDR2 (germline): MNHEY, SVGEGT. The CDR3 totals 17 residues. The CDR3: CASSYNGDRGEYYEQYV. As DNA, the CDR3 is TGTGCCAGCAGTTACAACGGCGACAGGGGGGAATATTACGAGCAGTACGTC.

The table lists this clone with a count of one. CDR3 sequence (DNA): TGTGCCAGCAGCTTAGATGCAGGGGGTTGGGAGACCCAGTACTTC. This sequence encodes CASSLDAGGWETQYF. The J gene is TRBJ2-5, the V gene TRBV11-2; 7 nucleotides line up with TRBD1. The CDR3 is made up of 15 amino acids. Germline lookup yields CDR1 SGHAT and CDR2 FQNNGV. V was pared by 0 bases and J by 5 bases, with 6 bases of the junction left unmatched.

The chain has TRBV5-8 and TRBJ1-6; D unclear. The germline V gene encodes CDR1 SGHTS and CDR2 YDEGEE. This CDR3 region has 16 residues. V was trimmed by 0 bases and J by 0 bases, leaving 7 bases between them. For the CDR3, the DNA is TGTGCCAGCAGCTTGGGCAAGAGCTCCTATAATTCACCCCTCCACTTT. Protein: CASSLGKSSYNSPLHF.

The rearrangement links TRBV27 to TRBJ1-5; TRBD1 is a possible D gene (6 bases). The CDR3 is 17 residues long. CDR1 MNHEY and CDR2 SMNVEV come from the germline V gene (reference sequence). With 5 bases removed from V and 0 bases from J, the gap between germline ends came to 17 bases. The CDR3 DNA reads TGTGCCAGCAGTCCAGGGGCGAGGTCTTTTAGCAATCAGCCCCAGCATTTT. Amino acids: CASSPGARSFSNQPQHF.

CDR3 nucleotide sequence: TGCGCCAGCAGTGAGCATCCAGGGACTAGCGGAGTCGCTAGCACAGATACGCAGTATTTT. This codes for CASSEHPGTSGVASTDTQYF. The chain combines TRBV10-2 with TRBJ2-3, with 11 bases matching TRBD2. The length of the CDR3 is 20 residues. Germline trimming cut 2 bases from V and 0 bases from J; bases unmatched to any gene: 13. Germline CDR1 reads WSHSY; CDR2 reads SAAADI.

V and J are TRBV28 and TRBJ2-7, with 8 positions matching TRBD2. J gave up 2 bases and V 6 bases, and 6 bases lay outside the gene matches. Germline lookup yields CDR1 MDHEN and CDR2 SYDVKM. The CDR3 spans 14 residues. The CDR3 bases are TGTGCCAGCAGCCACGGGAGGGCGACCTACGAGCAGTACTTC. Its protein product is CASSHGRATYEQYF.

The J gene is TRBJ2-1, the V gene TRBV18, with 7 bases lining up with TRBD2. V was clipped by 4 bases and J by 0 bases; unmatched bases: 9. The CDR3 has 17 residues. CDR1 and CDR2 from the germline V gene are KGHSH and LQKENI. The CDR3 reads CASSRLGGSRSYNEQFF. DNA for the CDR3: TGTGCCAGCTCACGATTGGGGGGGAGCCGCTCCTACAATGAGCAGTTCTTC.

In its sample, this clone was seen once. The gene calls are TRBV10-3 and TRBJ1-2, with D perhaps TRBD1 (6 bases). The V gene's germline CDR1 is ENHRY and CDR2 SYGVKD. The CDR3 totals 14 residues. The V gene lost 3 bases and the J gene lost 7 bases, with 15 bases spanning the gap. This CDR3 is CAISDEQGAGGYTF. The CDR3 DNA reads as TGTGCCATCAGTGACGAACAGGGAGCTGGTGGCTACACCTTC.

The sample holds one count of this clone. The J gene is TRBJ2-2, the V gene TRBV29-1; D is uncertain. The V end was cut by 3 bases, the J end by 0 bases, with 8 bases between. The CDR3 length is 14 residues. Looked up from germline, CDR1 is SQVTM and CDR2 is ANQGSEA. The CDR3 reads CSVESGSNTGELFF. In DNA, the CDR3 is TGCAGCGTTGAGTCGGGTTCGAACACCGGGGAGCTGTTTTTT.

This sequence joins TRBV5-1 and TRBJ2-1; 9 bases line up with TRBD2. With 4 bases clipped from V and 8 bases from J, the junction kept 4 bases outside the gene matches. This CDR3 is 13 amino acids long. Germline V gene sequence: CDR1 SGHRS, CDR2 YFSETQ. As DNA, the CDR3 is TGCGCCAGCAGCCCCGTAGCGGGAGATGAGCAGTTCTTC. Its translation is CASSPVAGDEQFF.

This rearrangement joins TRBV4-3 to TRBJ2-2, with no clear D. Per the germline V gene, CDR1 is LGHNA and CDR2 is YSLEER. The CDR3 spans 16 residues. Trimming stripped 1 base from V and 1 base from J, with 10 bases between. In DNA, the CDR3 is TGCGCCAGCAGCCAAGGTAACGCCAGGAACACCGGGGAGCTGTTTTTT. As protein: CASSQGNARNTGELFF.

V and J are TRBV20-1 and TRBJ2-1; no definite D call. Trimming pared 5 bases from V and 8 bases from J, leaving 10 bases between. This CDR3 has 11 amino acids. Per germline, CDR1 DFQATT and CDR2 SNEGSKA (reference sequence). CDR3 bases: TGCAGTGCTTATAATAATTATGAGCAGTTCTTC. Amino acids: CSAYNNYEQFF.

The chain recombines TRBV28 with TRBJ2-7; D is undetermined. Germline V gene data show CDR1 as MDHEN and CDR2 as SYDVKM. V dropped 2 bases and J dropped 2 bases, with 7 bases sitting between them. This CDR3 contains 13 residues. The CDR3 DNA is TGTGCCAGCAGTTTACCAGACACCTACGAGCAGTACGTC. Translating it yields CASSLPDTYEQYV.

The genes are TRBV5-6 and TRBJ1-5; D not resolved. Trimming pared 0 bases from V and 6 bases from J, leaving 7 bases between. Germline CDR1 is SGHDT and CDR2 is YYEEEE. The CDR3 is 13 residues long. For the CDR3, the DNA is TGTGCCAGCAGCTTGGGCGCCGGTCAGCCCCAGCATTTT. Its translation is CASSLGAGQPQHF.

This clone was seen just once. The chain carries TRBV9 and TRBJ1-2; 8 nucleotides align to TRBD1. Looked up from germline, CDR1 is SGDLS and CDR2 is YYNGEE. The CDR3 contains 15 residues. Trimming at V came to 3 bases and at J to 4 bases, leaving 8 bases not matched to a gene. The CDR3 spells CASSEGTGTSYGYTF. CDR3 DNA sequence: TGTGCCAGCAGCGAGGGGACAGGAACTTCCTATGGCTACACCTTC.

The chain recombines TRBV30 with TRBJ2-2; tentatively, D is TRBD1 (6 bases). The CDR3 consists of 15 residues. Germline V gene sequence: CDR1 GTSNPN, CDR2 SVGIG (reference sequence). V lost 5 bases to trimming and J lost 6 bases, with 19 bases between them. The CDR3 coding sequence is TGTGCCTGGTCACCGGGACAACCTGGGGCCGGGGAGCTGTTTTTT. It encodes CAWSPGQPGAGELFF. The whole variable domain, filled in from reference TRBV30 and TRBJ2-2, reads SQTIHQWPATLVQPVGSPLSLECTVEGTSNPNLYWYRQAAGRGLQLLFYSVGIGQISSEVPQNLSASRPQDRQFILSSKKLLLSDSGFYLCAWSPGQPGAGELFFGEGSRLTVL.

The J gene is TRBJ1-1, the V gene TRBV5-5, with D unresolved. This CDR3 region has 13 residues. Germline assignment: CDR1 SGHKS and CDR2 YYEKEE (reference sequence). Trimming took off 1 base at V and 5 bases at J, with 9 bases between the two ends. CDR3 region: CASSLRGRTEAFF. For the CDR3, the DNA is TGTGCCAGCAGCTTGAGAGGGCGGACTGAAGCTTTCTTT.

This chain joins TRBV13 and TRBJ2-3; a weak D match, TRBD2 (5 bases). The length of the CDR3 is 16 residues. V was clipped by 3 bases and J by 2 bases, with 15 bases between them. CDR1 and CDR2 (germline): PRHDT, FYEKMQ (reference sequence). Here the CDR3 DNA reads TGTGCCAGCAGCTTCAGGACTGGAGGTTTCACAGATACGCAGTATTTT. Its protein product is CASSFRTGGFTDTQYF. Full variable domain (rest looked up from reference TRBV13 and TRBJ2-3): AAGVIQSPRHLIKEKRETATLKCYPIPRHDTVYWYQQGPGQDPQFLISFYEKMQSDKGSIPDRFSAQQFSDYHSELNMSSLELGDSALYFCASSFRTGGFTDTQYFGPGTRLTVL.

J is TRBJ1-5 and V is TRBV28; unclear D gene. The CDR3 has 16 amino acids. Trimming removed 7 bases at V and 0 bases at J, with 16 bases between. Germline-derived CDR1 and CDR2 are MDHEN and SYDVKM. In nucleotides, the CDR3 is TGTGCCAGCACCAAATCCAACTCTGATAGCAATCAGCCCCAGCATTTT. Its protein product is CASTKSNSDSNQPQHF.

This chain joins TRBV11-2 and TRBJ2-5; no firm D call. From germline, CDR1 is SGHAT and CDR2 FQNNGV. Trimming pared 4 bases from V and 5 bases from J, leaving 8 bases between. This CDR3 contains 12 residues. The CDR3 nucleotides read TGTGCCAGCAGCTCTAGTAGGGAGACCCAGTACTTC. Translating it yields CASSSSRETQYF.

The J gene is TRBJ1-4, the V gene TRBV5-4, with D perhaps TRBD1 (5 bases). Germline loops: CDR1 SGHNT, CDR2 YYREEE (reference sequence). The CDR3 extends over 16 amino acids. The ends were cut back, 3 bases at V and 5 bases at J, with 17 bases in the middle. CDR3 amino acids: CASSSAPRTPNEKLFF. As DNA, the CDR3 is TGTGCCAGCAGCTCCGCGCCCCGGACACCGAATGAAAAACTGTTTTTT. The variable domain in full, with the rest retrieved from reference TRBV5-4 and TRBJ1-4, is ETGVTQSPTHLIKTRGQQVTLRCSSQSGHNTVSWYQQALGQGPQFIFQYYREEENGRGNFPPRFSGLQFPNYSSELNVNALELDDSALYLCASSSAPRTPNEKLFFGSGTQLSVL.

As for this clone: Additional DNA sequences in this sample encode the identical CDR3. This CDR3 is CASSSRLAGGTDTQYF. Written as DNA, the CDR3 is TGTGCCAGCAGCTCCAGACTAGCGGGAGGTACAGATACGCAGTATTTT. The chain recombines TRBV11-3 with TRBJ2-3, with 13 positions matching TRBD2. V dropped 4 bases and J dropped 3; count of bases not matched to a gene: 4. The CDR3 consists of 16 residues. CDR1 is SGHNT, CDR2 YENEEA, per germline.